This T cell receptor beta chain is from a study of blood T cell repertoires in COVID-19. The table came from immunoSEQ multiplex PCR; TCRdb's copy has only in-frame clones and leaves some out. The table shows about 200,000 clones, with roughly 83% occurring only once. The V gene end was trimmed by 8 bases and the J gene end by 2 bases; junction bases not matched to a gene: 13. This CDR3 region has 17 residues. Germline V gives CDR1 LGHNT, CDR2 FRNRAP. The sequenced material came from peripheral blood. The sequence was collected from a man aged 40-50 years with acute or convalescent COVID-19. This chain uses TRBV12-5 with TRBJ2-3, with TRBD1 identical over 10 bases. The CDR3 coding sequence is TGTGCTAGTTCATCCGGGACAGGGGTGAAGAACACAGATACGCAGTATTTT. Translating it yields CASSSGTGVKNTDTQYF.